The 26 T cell receptor beta chains reported below all come from one sample, sequenced in a study of T cells in Graves' hyperthyroidism and ophthalmopathy. Template material for amplifying TCR beta CDR3 regions consisted of RNA transcripts. HTBI primers were the set used in a first-round RT-PCR of the TCR CDR3. TCRdb fed the multiplex PCR reads into MiXCR, producing one record per CDR3 protein. The sample has some 300,000 distinct CDR3 sequences, approximately 15% seen once. Sequenced material: blood. Receptors originate from a man aged 25 to 45 with Graves' hyperthyroidism.

The CDR3 here is CSAFGGRGTDTQYF. The CDR3 coding sequence is TGCAGTGCTTTTGGGGGCCGGGGCACAGATACGCAGTATTTT. The rearrangement joins TRBV20-1 to TRBJ2-3, with D possibly TRBD1 on 6 matching bases. Trimming removed 5 bases from V and 1 base from J, with 13 bases in between. Germline CDR1 DFQATT, CDR2 SNEGSKA (reference sequence). The CDR3 totals 14 residues.

This clonotype has ten or more counts. The chain couples TRBV10-1 to TRBJ1-1; 8 nucleotides match TRBD1. The CDR3 is made up of 14 amino acids. Germline CDR1 WNHNN, CDR2 SYGVQD (reference sequence). Unmatched junction bases numbered 5, after V lost 2 bases and J lost 6 bases. The CDR3 DNA reads TGCGCCAGCAGTGAGGCAGGGGGCACGGCTGAAGCTTTCTTT. Translation gives CASSEAGGTAEAFF.

The gene calls are TRBV20-1 and TRBJ1-4; D unclear. Germline CDR1 reads DFQATT; CDR2 reads SNEGSKA (reference sequence). V lost 0 bases to trimming and J lost 2 bases, with 10 bases between them. This CDR3 comprises 15 residues. As DNA, the CDR3 is TGCAGTGCTAGAGAATTCCCCTCCACTAATGAAAAACTGTTTTTT. It translates to CSAREFPSTNEKLFF.

This clonotype was recorded a few times. A much larger clonotype is one base distant, so this may be a read error. This chain joins TRBV7-4 and TRBJ2-7, with no clear D. This CDR3 region has 10 residues. Germline V gene sequence: CDR1 SGHVT, CDR2 SQSDAQ. DNA of the CDR3: TGTGCCAGCACCTTCTACGAGCAGCACTTC. This encodes CASTFYEQHF.

There are many counts of this clonotype. A junction boundary mismatches the germline segment, possibly from a read error. V usage is TRBV28 and J usage is TRBJ2-5, with 8 bases fitting TRBD1. Per the germline V gene, CDR1 is MDHEN and CDR2 is SYDVKM. This CDR3 region has 12 residues. CDR3 in DNA: TGTGCCAGCAGCCCTACAAGGGACAGGCCCCACTTC. Its protein product is CASSPTRDRPHF.

The V call is TRBV5-1, the J call TRBJ2-7; no clear D. V lost 1 base to trimming and J lost 7 bases, with 12 bases between them. Germline V gene lookup returns CDR1 SGHRS and CDR2 YFSETQ. CDR3 length: 13 amino acids. CDR3 nucleotides: TGCGCCAGCAGCTTGTATCGTTTTGAGGAGCAGTACTTC. Residues: CASSLYRFEEQYF.

The chain is built from TRBV2 and TRBJ2-7, with TRBD1 identical over 7 bases. Germline assignment: CDR1 SNHLY and CDR2 FYNNEI. The CDR3 runs 14 residues. Unmatched junction bases numbered 7, after V lost 8 bases and J lost 0 bases. The CDR3, as DNA: TGTGCCAGCCCGGGACAGTCGTACTCCTACGAGCAGTACTTC. As protein: CASPGQSYSYEQYF.

This clonotype was observed at least ten times. The CDR3 bases are TGTGCCACCAGAGGGGGGACTGAAGCTTTCTTT. Protein product: CATRGGTEAFF. The chain employs TRBV24-1 and TRBJ1-1, with a possible D match to TRBD1 (6 bases). The V end was cut by 7 bases, the J end by 5 bases, with 7 bases between. This CDR3 is built from 11 residues. Germline CDR1 and CDR2: KGHDR and SFDVKD.

A word on this clonotype: At one of its ends the junction is not consistent with the germline gene, which may arise from a read error. The chain recombines TRBV6-6 with TRBJ1-1; D remains unclear. This CDR3 contains 19 residues. CDR1 and CDR2 (germline): MNHNY, SVGAGI (reference sequence). CDR3 sequence: CASSYVWGLTVSVNTEASF. CDR3 in DNA: TGTGCCAGCAGTTACGTTTGGGGTCTTACCGTATCGGTGAACACTGAAGCTTCCTTT.

There are many counts of this clonotype. This sequence joins TRBV12-3 or TRBV12-4 and TRBJ1-4, with D tentatively TRBD1 (6 bases). The CDR3 runs to 14 residues. V was trimmed by 3 bases and J by 6 bases, leaving 11 bases between them. Written as DNA, the CDR3 is TGTGCCAGCAGTTTTCAGGGGTCGGATGAAAAACTGTTTTTT. Encoded protein: CASSFQGSDEKLFF.

Worth noting for this clonotype: One end of the junction fails to match germline, which may point to a read error. The V call is TRBV18, the J call TRBJ2-1; 9 nucleotides match TRBD1. The CDR3 is 18 residues long. Germline V gives CDR1 KGHSH, CDR2 LQKENI. Here the CDR3 DNA reads TGTGCCAGCTCACCACCGATTGCGGACAGGGGTTTCTACAATGACCAGTTCTTC. Amino acid sequence: CASSPPIADRGFYNDQFF.

The chain recombines TRBV6-5 with TRBJ2-1; weak D call: TRBD2 (6 bases). The germline CDR1 and CDR2 sequences are MNHEY and SVGAGI. V dropped 2 bases and J dropped 9 bases, with 29 bases sitting between them. This CDR3 region has 19 residues. Written as DNA, the CDR3 is TGTGCCAGCAGTTACGGGGCGGGATTCCGGGGTCCCCAACTTGGTGAGCAGTTCTTC. It yields the protein CASSYGAGFRGPQLGEQFF.

Concerning this clonotype: A much more abundant neighbour one base away suggests this may be a read error. The V gene is TRBV3-1, the J gene TRBJ1-2; possibly TRBD1 for D (6 bases). Germline lookup yields CDR1 LGHDT and CDR2 YNNKEL (reference sequence). This CDR3 region has 14 residues. In DNA, the CDR3 is TGTGCCAGCAGCCCTTACCGGGACAACTATGGCTGCACCTTC. It encodes CASSPYRDNYGCTF.

This clonotype was seen many times. The rearrangement uses TRBV5-1 and TRBJ2-3; no clear D. The V end lost 6 bases, the J end lost 0 bases, and 14 bases lay between the germline ends. Per germline, CDR1 SGHRS and CDR2 YFSETQ. The CDR3 contains 15 residues. The CDR3 region has the DNA TGCGCCAGCACCCTGTCCTATTCTAGCACAGATACGCAGTATTTT. Protein: CASTLSYSSTDTQYF.

This clonotype has only a few counts. CDR3 in amino acids: CASSKRRGTGNTDTQYF. CDR3 in DNA: TGTGCCAGCAGCAAGAGACGCGGGACAGGCAACACAGATACGCAGTATTTT. The rearrangement uses TRBV5-4 and TRBJ2-3; 8 positions match TRBD1. The CDR3 covers 17 residues. Per the germline V gene, CDR1 is SGHNT and CDR2 is YYREEE (reference sequence). The V segment lost 4 bases and the J segment 2 bases; nucleotides outside the gene matches: 12.

V and J are TRBV6-6 and TRBJ2-1, with D perhaps matching TRBD2 (6 bases). Germline V gene lookup returns CDR1 MNHNY and CDR2 SVGAGI (reference sequence). V was pared by 0 bases and J by 3 bases, with 12 bases between. This CDR3 has 16 residues. The CDR3 spells CASSYSSGTHYNEQFF. As DNA, the CDR3 is TGTGCCAGCAGTTACTCTTCCGGGACTCACTACAATGAGCAGTTCTTC.

The CDR3 loop reads CASSYSGGTNEKLFF. The CDR3, as DNA: TGTGCCAGCAGTTACTCCGGTGGAACTAATGAAAAACTGTTTTTT. This chain links TRBV6-6 with TRBJ1-4; D gene unclear. Per the germline V gene, CDR1 is MNHNY and CDR2 is SVGAGI (reference sequence). V was shortened by 0 bases and J by 1 base, with 6 bases between the two germline ends. The CDR3 covers 15 residues.

At least ten counts were recorded for this clonotype. J is TRBJ2-3 and V is TRBV6-1; maybe TRBD2 (6 bases). The CDR3 sequence is 17 residues long. Germline CDR1 reads MNHNS; CDR2 reads SASEGT. Between the trimmed V and J ends, which lost 6 bases and 5 bases, there was a span of 24 bases. Here the CDR3 reads CASSNPRRRGLEDTQYF. The CDR3 DNA reads as TGTGCCAGCAGCAATCCTCGGCGGAGGGGATTAGAAGATACGCAGTATTTT.

As to this clonotype: A much bigger clone sits one base away, suggesting this may be a read error. CDR3 region: CASSVRQENYNEQFF. The CDR3 nucleotides are TGTGCCAGCTCAGTACGACAGGAGAACTACAATGAGCAGTTCTTC. The rearrangement links TRBV18 to TRBJ2-1, with D perhaps TRBD1 (6 bases). This CDR3 comprises 15 residues. Germline V gene sequence: CDR1 KGHSH, CDR2 LQKENI. V was shortened by 5 bases and J by 3 bases, with 14 bases between the two germline ends.

This clonotype was counted many times. The chain is built from TRBV29-1 and TRBJ2-1, with 9 nucleotides matching TRBD2. The ends lost 4 bases at V and 6 bases at J; junction bases unmatched: 7. Germline assignment: CDR1 SQVTM and CDR2 ANQGSEA. The CDR3 is 14 amino acids. The CDR3 sequence is CSVVGLAGRNEQFF. CDR3 nucleotide sequence: TGCAGCGTTGTGGGACTAGCCGGTCGCAATGAGCAGTTCTTC.

The V and J genes are TRBV5-6 and TRBJ2-2, with 8 nucleotides matching TRBD1. In germline, CDR1 is SGHDT, CDR2 YYEEEE. CDR3 length: 15 amino acids. Trimming cost V 3 bases and J 5 bases; bases outside gene matches: 6. CDR3 amino acids: CASSWTGLGTGELFF. Written as DNA, the CDR3 is TGTGCCAGCAGCTGGACAGGGTTGGGAACCGGGGAGCTGTTTTTT.

There are many counts of this clonotype. The chain combines TRBV20-1 with TRBJ2-7, with D tentatively TRBD2 (6 bases). From germline, CDR1 is DFQATT and CDR2 SNEGSKA (reference sequence). Trimming cost V 0 bases and J 2 bases, with 17 bases left between them. CDR3 length: 16 amino acids. DNA of the CDR3: TGCAGTGCTAGAGATGGGGTTCGGACTAACCCCTACGAGCAGTACTTC. As protein: CSARDGVRTNPYEQYF.

J is TRBJ1-2 and V is TRBV7-2; tentative D call: TRBD1 (5 bases). Germline CDR1 is SGHTA and CDR2 is FQGNSA. V lost 2 bases and J 0 bases, leaving 16 bases between the germline ends. This CDR3 contains 17 residues. CDR3 sequence reads: CASSLSAGTPPNYGYTF. The DNA of the CDR3 is TGTGCCAGCAGCTTATCGGCAGGGACCCCGCCTAACTATGGCTACACCTTC.

Comments on this clonotype: A much larger clonotype is one base distant, so this may be a read error. V usage is TRBV12-3 or TRBV12-4 and J usage is TRBJ1-5; D is undetermined. There are 13 residues in the CDR3. Here the CDR3 DNA reads TGTGCCGGCAGTTTAGCCTGGGGTCAGCCCCAGCATTTT. Translating gives CAGSLAWGQPQHF.

This clonotype was observed many times. The gene calls are TRBV6-1 and TRBJ2-1, with 10 bases matching TRBD1. CDR3 length equals 15 residues. V dropped 6 bases and J dropped 5; count of bases not matched to a gene: 7. CDR1 and CDR2 from the germline V gene are MNHNS and SASEGT. The CDR3 here is CASSHGQGGNNEQFF. In DNA form, the CDR3 reads TGTGCCAGCAGCCACGGACAGGGGGGGAACAATGAGCAGTTCTTC.

At least ten counts were recorded for this clonotype. The chain is built from TRBV27 and TRBJ2-3; D not certain. The CDR3 runs 13 residues. The germline V and J ends were trimmed by 1 base and 6 bases, with 8 bases remaining between them. Germline V gives CDR1 MNHEY, CDR2 SMNVEV (reference sequence). The CDR3 region is CASSLYARDTQYF. The CDR3 DNA follows: TGTGCCAGCAGTTTATATGCGCGGGATACGCAGTATTTT.